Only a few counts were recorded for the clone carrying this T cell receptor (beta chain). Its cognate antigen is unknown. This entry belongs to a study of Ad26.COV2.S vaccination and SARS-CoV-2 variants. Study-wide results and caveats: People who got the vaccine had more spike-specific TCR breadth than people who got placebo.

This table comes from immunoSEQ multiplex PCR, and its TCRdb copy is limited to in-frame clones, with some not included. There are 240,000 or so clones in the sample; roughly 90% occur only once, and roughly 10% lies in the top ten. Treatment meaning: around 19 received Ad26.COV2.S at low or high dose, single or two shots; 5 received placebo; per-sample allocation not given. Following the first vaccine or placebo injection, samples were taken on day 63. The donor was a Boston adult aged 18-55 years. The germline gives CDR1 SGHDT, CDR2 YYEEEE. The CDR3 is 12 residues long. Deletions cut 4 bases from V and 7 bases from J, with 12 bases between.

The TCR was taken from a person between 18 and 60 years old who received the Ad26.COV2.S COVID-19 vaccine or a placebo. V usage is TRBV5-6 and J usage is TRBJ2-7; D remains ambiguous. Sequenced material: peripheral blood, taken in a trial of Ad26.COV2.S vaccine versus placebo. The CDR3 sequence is CASSQRTGEQYF. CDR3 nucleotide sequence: TGTGCCAGCAGCCAAAGGACGGGTGAGCAGTACTTC.